These 13 T cell receptor beta chains share one sample of origin, sequenced in a study of blood T cell repertoires in COVID-19. Sequenced by immunoSEQ multiplex PCR; TCRdb stores in-frame clones only, minus some. This sample has 100,000 to 150,000 clones, with around 81% found just once. Sequences were obtained from peripheral blood. The source is a middle-aged man with active or convalescent COVID-19.

This clone was seen only a few times. The V gene is TRBV30, the J gene TRBJ2-5; TRBD2 is a possible D gene (5 bases). CDR3 size: 13 residues. Trimming cost V 2 bases and J 4 bases, with 11 bases left between them. Germline-derived CDR1 and CDR2 are GTSNPN and SVGIG (reference sequence). The CDR3 nucleotides are TGTGCCTGGAGTCGCGCTAGCCCAGAGACCCAGTACTTC. Residues: CAWSRASPETQYF.

This chain links TRBV2 with TRBJ2-2; the match to TRBD2 covers 14 bases. This CDR3 contains 17 residues. V was pared by 10 bases and J by 2 bases, with 9 bases of the junction left unmatched. CDR1 SNHLY and CDR2 FYNNEI come from the germline V gene. The CDR3 nucleotides are TGTGCCACGAGAGGACTAGCGGGGGGTGTAAACACCGGGGAGCTGTTTTTT. Its translation: CATRGLAGGVNTGELFF.

The chain uses TRBV7-2 and TRBJ2-3; 7 positions agree with TRBD2. The CDR3 extends over 15 amino acids. With V trimmed by 3 bases and J by 4 bases, 7 bases remained unmatched. Germline V CDR1 and CDR2: SGHTA, FQGNSA. CDR3 loop: CASSFEQGGADTQYF. CDR3 bases: TGTGCCAGCAGCTTTGAGCAGGGAGGGGCAGATACGCAGTATTTT.

The chain is built from TRBV10-3 and TRBJ1-1; 7 bases are shared with TRBD1. CDR3 size: 15 residues. Germline CDR1 ENHRY, CDR2 SYGVKD. The junction had 12 bases not matched to a gene; V was cut back by 6 bases and J by 5 bases. CDR3 protein: CAIRAEPGQKTEAFF. The DNA for the CDR3 is TGTGCCATCAGAGCAGAACCGGGACAGAAAACTGAAGCTTTCTTT.

A single count supports this clone. V gene TRBV7-3 combines with J gene TRBJ2-7, with TRBD1 matching over 7 bases. V lost 5 bases to trimming and J lost 7 bases; unmatched junction nucleotides: 8. In germline, CDR1 is SGHTA, CDR2 FQGTGA. The CDR3 is 13 amino acids. CDR3 DNA: TGTGCCAGCAGCGCAACAGGGGATCGGGAGCAGTACTTC. This sequence encodes CASSATGDREQYF.

V usage is TRBV7-2 and J usage is TRBJ2-1, with 7 bases lining up with TRBD2. Germline CDR1 is SGHTA and CDR2 is FQGNSA. The V and J ends lost 5 bases and 5 bases, in that order; junction bases with no gene match: 6. The length of the CDR3 is 14 residues. The CDR3 loop is CASSTRGGDNEQFF. The CDR3 bases are TGTGCCAGCAGCACTCGCGGGGGAGACAATGAGCAGTTCTTC.

The chain couples TRBV9 to TRBJ2-2; tentatively, D is TRBD1 (5 bases). Germline CDR1 reads SGDLS; CDR2 reads YYNGEE. This CDR3 spans 14 amino acids. The V gene lost 0 bases and the J gene lost 5 bases, with 8 bases spanning the gap. Here the CDR3 reads CASSVVGATGELFF. The CDR3 region has the DNA TGTGCCAGCAGCGTAGTAGGGGCTACCGGGGAGCTGTTTTTT.

The chain joins TRBV3-1 (or the pseudogene TRBV3-2) to TRBJ1-4; D unresolved. In germline, CDR1 is LGHDT, CDR2 YNNKEL (reference sequence). This CDR3 is 16 amino acids long. Between the trimmed V and J ends, which lost 1 base and 7 bases, there was a span of 16 bases. The CDR3 protein is CASSQGISQSGEKLFF. CDR3 sequence (DNA): TGTGCCAGCAGCCAAGGTATTTCTCAAAGCGGTGAAAAACTGTTTTTT.

This chain joins TRBV14 and TRBJ2-3; possibly TRBD1 for D (6 bases). Looked up from germline, CDR1 is SGHDN and CDR2 is FVKESK. This CDR3 has 15 amino acids. The V end lost 4 bases, the J end lost 1 base, and 12 bases lay between the germline ends. The CDR3, as DNA: TGTGCCAGCAGCCGCACACCAGGGGGCACAGATACGCAGTATTTT. Its protein product is CASSRTPGGTDTQYF.

The genes are TRBV5-1 and TRBJ2-1, with D perhaps matching TRBD1 (6 bases). Trimming shortened V by 4 bases and J by 4 bases, and 24 bases separated the two germline ends. This CDR3 contains 18 residues. The V gene's germline CDR1 is SGHRS and CDR2 YFSETQ. The CDR3 sequence: CASSPIGTPQTLYNEQFF. CDR3 DNA sequence: TGCGCCAGCAGCCCAATTGGGACACCCCAGACCCTTTACAATGAGCAGTTCTTC. The full variable domain, with the rest looked up from reference TRBV5-1 and TRBJ2-1, is KAGVTQTPRYLIKTRGQQVTLSCSPISGHRSVSWYQQTPGQGLQFLFEYFSETQRNKGNFPGRFSGRQFSNSRSEMNVSTLELGDSALYLCASSPIGTPQTLYNEQFFGPGTRLTVL.

A remark on this clone: This sample includes further DNA sequences coding for the same CDR3. The rearrangement links TRBV7-9 to TRBJ1-5; possibly TRBD1 for D (5 bases). Germline CDR1 is SEHNR and CDR2 is FQNEAQ (reference sequence). Trimming left V 3 bases short and J 4 bases short, with 7 bases between. There are 13 residues in the CDR3. The CDR3 bases are TGTGCCAGCAGCTTGCAGGGAAATCAGCCCCAGCATTTT. This sequence encodes CASSLQGNQPQHF.

The chain couples TRBV2 to TRBJ2-7; maybe TRBD1 (6 bases). The CDR3 runs 14 residues. Per germline, CDR1 SNHLY and CDR2 FYNNEI. V gave up 3 bases and J gave up 3 bases, with 12 bases separating them. In DNA, the CDR3 is TGTGCCAGCAGTGATAAAGGGACAATCTACGAGCAGTACTTC. Translation: CASSDKGTIYEQYF.

In its sample, this clone was seen once. The chain uses TRBV9 and TRBJ2-1; a possible D gene is TRBD2 (6 bases). Germline CDR1 reads SGDLS; CDR2 reads YYNGEE. Deletions cut 4 bases from V and 9 bases from J, with 17 bases between. There are 14 residues in the CDR3. Here the CDR3 DNA reads TGTGCCAGCAGCAGCCGGGACTCGGCGGGTGAGCAGTTCTTC. Translated: CASSSRDSAGEQFF.